Listed here is a single TCR beta chain. For the second PCR, which ran for roughly 7 to 11 cycles, a sample-barcoded 5' primer and a J-beta primer mix were used. From the 5' RACE reads, TCRdb called clonotypes with MiXCR, one entry per CDR3 protein. The table shows hundreds of thousands of distinct CDR3 sequences, with 58% occurring only once. Germline-derived CDR1 and CDR2 are DFQATT and SNEGSKA (reference sequence). This CDR3 spans 13 amino acids. These data originate in a study of blood T cells in healthy people across ages. This TCR came from a man aged 25 to 40 in good health. V is TRBV20-1 and J is TRBJ2-7; D is possibly TRBD2 (6 bases). The DNA matches TRBJ2-5 better at its end, which makes the J call doubtful. Sequenced: blood. This CDR3 reads CSAHRDFQETQYF. The CDR3 DNA reads TGCAGTGCCCACCGGGACTTCCAAGAGACCCAGTACTTC.